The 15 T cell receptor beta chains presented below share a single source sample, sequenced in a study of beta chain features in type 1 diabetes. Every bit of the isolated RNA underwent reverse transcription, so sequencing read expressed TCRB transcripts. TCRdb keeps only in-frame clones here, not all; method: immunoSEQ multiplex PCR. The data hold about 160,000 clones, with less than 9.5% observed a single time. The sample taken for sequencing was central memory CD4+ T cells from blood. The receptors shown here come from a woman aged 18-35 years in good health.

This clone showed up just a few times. The CDR3 here is CSAPAQGAGSYGYEQFF. As DNA, the CDR3 is TGCAGCGCCCCAGCCCAGGGGGCAGGCAGCTATGGGTATGAGCAGTTCTTC. The chain has TRBV29-1 and TRBJ2-1; 8 nucleotides line up with TRBD1. Germline CDR1 and CDR2: SQVTM and ANQGSEA. V trimming: 7 bases; J trimming: 8 bases; junction bases outside the gene matches: 22. This CDR3 comprises 17 residues.

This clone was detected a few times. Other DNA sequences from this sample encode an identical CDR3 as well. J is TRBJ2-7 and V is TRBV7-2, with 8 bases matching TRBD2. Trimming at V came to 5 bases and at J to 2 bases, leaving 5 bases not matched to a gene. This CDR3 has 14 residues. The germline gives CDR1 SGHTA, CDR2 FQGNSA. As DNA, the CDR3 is TGTGCCAGCAGCCTAGGCGGGGGGCCCTACGAGCAGTACTTC. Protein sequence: CASSLGGGPYEQYF. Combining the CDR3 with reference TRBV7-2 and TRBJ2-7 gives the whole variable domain GAGVSQSPSNKVTEKGKDVELRCDPISGHTALYWYRQSLGQGLEFLIYFQGNSAPDKSGLPSDRFSAERTGGSVSTLTIQRTQQEDSAVYLCASSLGGGPYEQYFGPGTRLTVT.

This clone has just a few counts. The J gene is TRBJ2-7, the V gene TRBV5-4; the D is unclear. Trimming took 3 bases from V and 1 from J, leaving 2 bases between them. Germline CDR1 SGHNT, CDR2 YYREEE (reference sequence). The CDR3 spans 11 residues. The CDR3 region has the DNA TGTGCCAGCAGCTCATCCTACGAGCAGTACTTC. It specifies CASSSSYEQYF.

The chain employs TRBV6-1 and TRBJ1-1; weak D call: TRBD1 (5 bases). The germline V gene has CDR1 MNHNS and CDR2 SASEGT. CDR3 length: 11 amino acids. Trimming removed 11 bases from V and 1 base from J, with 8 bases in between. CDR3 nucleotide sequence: TGTGCCTCCCAGGGGAACACTGAAGCTTTCTTT. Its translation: CASQGNTEAFF.

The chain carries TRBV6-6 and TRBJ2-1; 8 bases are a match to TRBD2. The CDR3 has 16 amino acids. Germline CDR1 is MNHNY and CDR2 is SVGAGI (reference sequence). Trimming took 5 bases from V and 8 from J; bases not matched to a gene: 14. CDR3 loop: CASSPFPLAEGYEQFF. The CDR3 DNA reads TGTGCCAGCAGTCCCTTCCCACTAGCGGAGGGGTATGAGCAGTTCTTC.

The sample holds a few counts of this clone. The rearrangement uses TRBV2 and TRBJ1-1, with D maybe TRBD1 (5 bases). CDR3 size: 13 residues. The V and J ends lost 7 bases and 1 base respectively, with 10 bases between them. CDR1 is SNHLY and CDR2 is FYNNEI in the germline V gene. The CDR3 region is CASTRGENTEAFF. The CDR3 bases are TGTGCCAGCACCCGGGGGGAGAACACTGAAGCTTTCTTT. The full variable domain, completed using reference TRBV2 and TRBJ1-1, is EPEVTQTPSHQVTQMGQEVILRCVPISNHLYFYWYRQILGQKVEFLVSFYNNEISEKSEIFDDQFSVERPDGSNFTLKIRSTKLEDSAMYFCASTRGENTEAFFGQGTRLTVV.

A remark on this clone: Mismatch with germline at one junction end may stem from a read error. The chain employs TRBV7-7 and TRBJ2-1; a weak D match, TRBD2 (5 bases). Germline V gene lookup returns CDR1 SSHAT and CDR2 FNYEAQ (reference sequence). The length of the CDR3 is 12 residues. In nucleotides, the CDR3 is TGTGCTAGCAGCCCAGGTGGGAGTGAGCAGTTCTTC. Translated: CASSPGGSEQFF.

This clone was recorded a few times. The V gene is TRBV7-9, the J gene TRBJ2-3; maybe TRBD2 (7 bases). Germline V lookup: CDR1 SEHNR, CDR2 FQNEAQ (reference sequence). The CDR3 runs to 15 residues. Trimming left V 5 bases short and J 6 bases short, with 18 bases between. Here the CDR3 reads CASSPGWGGWDTQYF. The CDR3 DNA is TGTGCCAGCAGCCCTGGTTGGGGGGGCTGGGATACGCAGTATTTT.

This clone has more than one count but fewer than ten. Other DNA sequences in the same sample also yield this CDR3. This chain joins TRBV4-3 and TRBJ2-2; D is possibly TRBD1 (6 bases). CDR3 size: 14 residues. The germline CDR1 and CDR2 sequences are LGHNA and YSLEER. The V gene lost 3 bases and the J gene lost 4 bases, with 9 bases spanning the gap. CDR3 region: CASSQEQGTGELFF. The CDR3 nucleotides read TGCGCCAGCAGCCAGGAACAGGGCACCGGGGAGCTGTTTTTT.

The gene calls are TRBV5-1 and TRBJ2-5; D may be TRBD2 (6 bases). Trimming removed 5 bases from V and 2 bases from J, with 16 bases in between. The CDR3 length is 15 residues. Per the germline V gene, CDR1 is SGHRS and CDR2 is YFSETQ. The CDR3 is CASRREGMGQETQYF. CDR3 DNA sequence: TGCGCCAGCAGGCGGGAAGGGATGGGACAAGAGACCCAGTACTTC.

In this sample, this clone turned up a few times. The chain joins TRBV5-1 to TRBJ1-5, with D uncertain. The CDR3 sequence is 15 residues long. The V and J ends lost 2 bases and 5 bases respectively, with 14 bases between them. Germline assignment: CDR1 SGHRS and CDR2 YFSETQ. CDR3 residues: CASSFSGGGDQPQHF. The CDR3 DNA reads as TGCGCCAGCAGCTTTTCGGGCGGCGGGGATCAGCCCCAGCATTTT.

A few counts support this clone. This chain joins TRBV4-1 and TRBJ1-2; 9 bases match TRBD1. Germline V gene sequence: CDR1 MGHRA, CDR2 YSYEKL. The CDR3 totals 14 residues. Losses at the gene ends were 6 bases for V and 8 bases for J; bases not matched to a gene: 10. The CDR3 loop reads CASSGYGTGLGYTF. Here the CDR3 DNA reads TGCGCCAGCAGTGGCTATGGGACAGGGTTAGGCTACACCTTC.

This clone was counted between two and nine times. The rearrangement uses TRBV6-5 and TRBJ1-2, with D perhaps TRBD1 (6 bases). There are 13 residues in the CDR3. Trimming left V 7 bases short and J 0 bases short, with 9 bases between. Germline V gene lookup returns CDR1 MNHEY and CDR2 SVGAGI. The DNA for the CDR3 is TGTGCCAGCACCTACAGGGCTAACTATGGCTACACCTTC. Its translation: CASTYRANYGYTF.

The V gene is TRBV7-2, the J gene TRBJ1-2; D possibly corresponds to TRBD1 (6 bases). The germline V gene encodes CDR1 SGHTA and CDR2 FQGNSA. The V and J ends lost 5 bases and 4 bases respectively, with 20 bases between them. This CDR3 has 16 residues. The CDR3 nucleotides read TGTGCCAGCAGCGTGGGCGGGTCACAGGGTACCTATGGCTACACCTTC. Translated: CASSVGGSQGTYGYTF.

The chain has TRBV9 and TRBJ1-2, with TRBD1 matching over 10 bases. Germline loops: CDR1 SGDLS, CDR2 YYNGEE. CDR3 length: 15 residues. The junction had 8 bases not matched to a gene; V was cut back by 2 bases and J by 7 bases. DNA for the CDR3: TGTGCCAGCAGCGTCGACAGGGGGCTCGATAGTGGCTACACCTTC. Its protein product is CASSVDRGLDSGYTF.